What follows is one TCR beta chain and its context. As handled by the study authors: It was from reference gene primer amplification that nucleated cell counts were estimated. TCRdb keeps only in-frame clones here, not all; method: immunoSEQ multiplex PCR. That table supplies the V and J calls and clone size; D and trimming were determined from the DNA. The profile covers about 360,000 clones, with 81% appearing a single time and 0.85% to 1.2% taken by the ten largest. The data belong to a study of blood T cell repertoires in COVID-19. The overall study: Samples taken during acute and convalescent COVID-19 were collected in the United States, Italy and Spain. From T cells, B-cell-depleted T cells, or PBMCs came the material, which was cDNA or gDNA.

Germline CDR1 is MDHEN and CDR2 is SYDVKM. The CDR3 extends over 14 amino acids. The junction had 13 bases not matched to a gene; V was cut back by 6 bases and J by 11 bases. The specimen sequenced was peripheral blood. The V gene is TRBV28, the J gene TRBJ1-1; 9 bases align to TRBD1. The TCR originated in a human donor with acute or convalescent COVID-19. The donor label of this sample is uncertain. DNA of the CDR3: TGTGCCAGCAGCACCGGGACAGGGACATTTTCGGCTTTCTTT. Protein sequence: CASSTGTGTFSAFF. Looking up the rest from reference TRBV28 and TRBJ1-1 gives the full variable domain: DVKVTQSSRYLVKRTGEKVFLECVQDMDHENMFWYRQDPGLGLRLIYFSYDVKMKEKGDIPEGYSVSREKKERFSLILESASTNQTSMYLCASSTGTGTFSAFFGQGTRLTVV.